This passage covers 30 T cell receptor beta chains from one sample sequenced in a study of beta chain features in type 1 diabetes. Since all of the isolated RNA was reverse transcribed, expressed TCRB transcripts were what got sequenced. The protocol was immunoSEQ multiplex PCR, while the TCRdb copy is restricted to in-frame clones and leaves out a portion. The table shows roughly 400,000 clones, with roughly a tenth occurring only once. Study observations and caveats: TCRB CDR3s from Type 1 diabetes patients were moderately but significantly shorter in all four CD4+ subsets.

No cognate antigen is known for these TCRs. The sample was central memory CD4+ T cells from blood. These receptors all come from a man under 40 with type 1 diabetes.

V gene TRBV6-6 combines with J gene TRBJ1-2, with D perhaps matching TRBD1 (6 bases). Trimming left V 6 bases short and J 6 bases short, with 14 bases between. The CDR3 contains 13 residues. CDR1 MNHNY and CDR2 SVGAGI come from the germline V gene (reference sequence). CDR3 region: CASRHRVGDGYTF. CDR3 DNA: TGTGCCAGCAGGCACAGGGTAGGCGATGGCTACACCTTC.

This clone was picked up many times. The J gene is TRBJ2-1, the V gene TRBV5-6, with a tentative D call TRBD1 (5 bases). The CDR3 is 13 amino acids. Germline lookup yields CDR1 SGHDT and CDR2 YYEEEE. V was clipped by 3 bases and J by 6 bases, with 10 bases between them. The CDR3 here is CASSSTVTNEQFF. The CDR3 DNA reads as TGTGCCAGCAGCTCGACAGTGACCAATGAGCAGTTCTTC.

The chain recombines TRBV25-1 with TRBJ2-5, with D perhaps TRBD2 (6 bases). The germline V and J ends were trimmed by 8 bases and 0 bases, with 16 bases remaining between them. This CDR3 comprises 15 residues. Germline V gene data show CDR1 as MGHDK and CDR2 as SYGVNS. The DNA of the CDR3 is TGTGCCAGCGGCAAAATGGGGGACTACCAAGAGACCCAGTACTTC. Protein sequence: CASGKMGDYQETQYF.

The table lists this clone with a few counts. The chain links TRBV7-3 to TRBJ2-2; D unresolved. The CDR3 loop spans 14 amino acids. V was trimmed by 8 bases and J by 4 bases, leaving 14 bases between them. Germline lookup yields CDR1 SGHTA and CDR2 FQGTGA. The DNA of the CDR3 is TGTGCCAGCCACGCCGGTTTTGGCACCGGGGAGCTGTTTTTT. As protein: CASHAGFGTGELFF.

Ten or more counts support this clone. The chain is built from TRBV9 and TRBJ1-2, with 7 nucleotides matching TRBD1. The ends lost 0 bases at V and 7 bases at J; junction bases unmatched: 3. Germline assignment: CDR1 SGDLS and CDR2 YYNGEE. This CDR3 is built from 13 residues. In nucleotides, the CDR3 is TGTGCCAGCAGCGTAGAGACAGGGCTTGGCTACACCTTC. Residues: CASSVETGLGYTF.

The V call is TRBV5-4, the J call TRBJ1-1, with D maybe TRBD1 (6 bases). The ends were cut back, 2 bases at V and 11 bases at J, with 13 bases in the middle. Germline V lookup: CDR1 SGHNT, CDR2 YYREEE (reference sequence). The CDR3 sequence is 12 residues long. CDR3 bases: TGTGCCAGCAGCTTACAGCAGGGGTGGGCTTTCTTT. Residues: CASSLQQGWAFF.

Worth noting for this clone: A junction boundary mismatches the germline segment, possibly from a read error. This sequence joins TRBV7-7 and TRBJ2-3; 8 bases align to TRBD2. Germline V gene data show CDR1 as SSHAT and CDR2 as FNYEAQ (reference sequence). This CDR3 comprises 12 residues. In nucleotides, the CDR3 is TGTGCTAGCAGCTCCGCGGGGGGTACGCAGTATTTT. This gives the protein CASSSAGGTQYF.

The chain combines TRBV6-1 with TRBJ2-3; D gene unclear. This CDR3 is built from 12 residues. V was trimmed by 3 bases and J by 5 bases, leaving 6 bases between them. Germline V lookup: CDR1 MNHNS, CDR2 SASEGT. The CDR3 DNA follows: TGTGCCAGCAGTGACGAACGAGATACGCAGTATTTT. It yields the protein CASSDERDTQYF.

This clone showed up many times. V is TRBV11-2 and J is TRBJ2-6; D gene ambiguous. Trimming cost V 8 bases and J 14 bases, with 13 bases left between them. The CDR3 runs 11 residues. Germline CDR1 and CDR2: SGHAT and FQNNGV. The CDR3 region has the DNA TGTGCCAGCTCCAATATATTTATCCTGACTTTC. Protein: CASSNIFILTF.

In its sample, this clone was seen many times. V and J are TRBV5-1 and TRBJ1-4; possible D gene TRBD1, 5 bases. This CDR3 spans 15 amino acids. V was cut by 4 bases and J by 3 bases, with 13 bases left in between. From germline, CDR1 is SGHRS and CDR2 YFSETQ. This CDR3 is CASSLSGTANEKLFF. The DNA of the CDR3 is TGCGCCAGCAGCCTGAGCGGGACGGCTAATGAAAAACTGTTTTTT. The variable domain in full, with the rest retrieved from reference TRBV5-1 and TRBJ1-4, is KAGVTQTPRYLIKTRGQQVTLSCSPISGHRSVSWYQQTPGQGLQFLFEYFSETQRNKGNFPGRFSGRQFSNSRSEMNVSTLELGDSALYLCASSLSGTANEKLFFGSGTQLSVL.

The rearrangement joins TRBV11-2 to TRBJ2-1; 12 bases align to TRBD2. CDR3 length equals 15 residues. Looked up from germline, CDR1 is SGHAT and CDR2 is FQNNGV. V shed 5 bases, J shed 5 bases, and the junction held 4 bases outside the gene matches. The CDR3: CASSIRLAGDNEQFF. CDR3 bases: TGTGCCAGCAGCATCCGACTAGCGGGAGACAATGAGCAGTTCTTC.

At least ten counts were recorded for this clone. The chain has TRBV10-3 and TRBJ2-7; 8 bases agree with TRBD1. Trimming removed 5 bases from V and 3 bases from J; junction bases left unmatched: 3. Germline V gene lookup returns CDR1 ENHRY and CDR2 SYGVKD. CDR3 length equals 13 residues. Written as DNA, the CDR3 is TGTGCCATCAGTCATACAGGGGGCTACGAGCAGTACTTC. This sequence encodes CAISHTGGYEQYF.

The chain couples TRBV11-3 to TRBJ2-3; 8 bases line up with TRBD1. Germline V CDR1 and CDR2: SGHNT, YENEEA. The CDR3 is made up of 15 amino acids. V dropped 2 bases and J dropped 3; count of bases not matched to a gene: 4. DNA for the CDR3: TGTGCCAGCAGCTTAACAGGGGGTTCGACAGATACGCAGTATTTT. Translating it yields CASSLTGGSTDTQYF.

A few counts support this clone. This chain uses TRBV6-5 with TRBJ2-5; D possibly uses TRBD1 or TRBD2 (5 bases each). The J call may be in error: the DNA end matches TRBJ2-7 better. The CDR3 sequence is 13 residues long. The germline CDR1 and CDR2 sequences are MNHEY and SVGAGI. This CDR3 is CASSLLGAYEQYF. CDR3 sequence (DNA): TGTGCCAGCAGTCTACTGGGGGCCTACGAGCAGTACTTC.

This clone was seen only a few times. The V call is TRBV4-1, the J call TRBJ1-4, with D unclear. The CDR3 has 12 amino acids. Germline V gives CDR1 MGHRA, CDR2 YSYEKL. V lost 4 bases, J lost 7 bases, and 7 bases lay in between. In DNA form, the CDR3 reads TGCGCCAGCAGCCCTGACCTTGAAAAACTGTTTTTT. Translated, it gives CASSPDLEKLFF.

This clone was detected only a few times. The rearrangement links TRBV5-1 to TRBJ1-2; weak D call: TRBD1 (6 bases). V lost 4 bases to trimming and J lost 4 bases, with 17 bases between them. CDR1 and CDR2 (germline): SGHRS, YFSETQ. The CDR3 has 15 amino acids. CDR3 protein: CASSPGFRGSYGYTF. CDR3 bases: TGCGCCAGCAGCCCGGGGTTTAGGGGGAGCTATGGCTACACCTTC.

The rearrangement links TRBV15 to TRBJ1-5; D unresolved. The CDR3 is 14 amino acids. Germline CDR1 reads LNHNV; CDR2 reads YYDKDF (reference sequence). Deletions cut 2 bases from V and 5 bases from J, with 10 bases between. The CDR3 protein is CATSRLADYQPQHF. CDR3 sequence (DNA): TGTGCCACCAGCAGACTGGCAGACTATCAGCCCCAGCATTTT.

This chain links TRBV11-2 with TRBJ2-1, with 10 nucleotides matching TRBD2. Trimming at V came to 2 bases and at J to 9 bases, leaving 10 bases not matched to a gene. Per the germline V gene, CDR1 is SGHAT and CDR2 is FQNNGV. This CDR3 is 16 amino acids long. For the CDR3, the DNA is TGTGCCAGCAGCTTACCCCCCGCCGGGACTAGCGCTGAGCAGTTCTTC. It yields the protein CASSLPPAGTSAEQFF.

This clone was counted between two and nine times. The chain combines TRBV27 with TRBJ1-2; TRBD1 might be the D (5 bases). Germline V gene lookup returns CDR1 MNHEY and CDR2 SMNVEV (reference sequence). Trimming left V 2 bases short and J 3 bases short, with 7 bases between. The CDR3 contains 13 residues. CDR3 in DNA: TGTGCCAGCAGTTTAACGACAGACTATGGCTACACCTTC. Translation gives CASSLTTDYGYTF.

The genes are TRBV28 and TRBJ1-4; TRBD1 might be the D (5 bases). Germline values: CDR1 MDHEN, CDR2 SYDVKM. V lost 5 bases, J lost 7 bases, and 20 bases lay in between. The CDR3 covers 16 residues. The CDR3 DNA is TGTGCCAGCAGTCTCGATGGGGGGGTCTATGGTGAAAAACTGTTTTTT. The encoded protein is CASSLDGGVYGEKLFF. The variable domain in full, with the rest retrieved from reference TRBV28 and TRBJ1-4, is DVKVTQSSRYLVKRTGEKVFLECVQDMDHENMFWYRQDPGLGLRLIYFSYDVKMKEKGDIPEGYSVSREKKERFSLILESASTNQTSMYLCASSLDGGVYGEKLFFGSGTQLSVL.

This chain joins TRBV6-5 and TRBJ2-7; D possibly corresponds to TRBD1 (5 bases). In germline, CDR1 is MNHEY, CDR2 SVGAGI. Deletions cut 5 bases from V and 7 bases from J, with 12 bases between. CDR3 size: 12 residues. The DNA of the CDR3 is TGTGCCAGCAGTGAAAGGGGCCCTGAGCAGTACTTC. It specifies CASSERGPEQYF.

This clone was picked up a small number of times. The chain is built from TRBV7-2 and TRBJ2-7; a weak D match, TRBD1 (5 bases). V dropped 1 base and J dropped 4 bases, with 11 bases sitting between them. The CDR3 length is 14 residues. Per the germline V gene, CDR1 is SGHTA and CDR2 is FQGNSA. This chain's CDR3 is CASSLGQISYEQYF. CDR3 sequence (DNA): TGTGCCAGCAGCTTAGGACAGATATCGTACGAGCAGTACTTC.

This clone was counted a few times. The chain combines TRBV14 with TRBJ1-4, with 7 bases fitting TRBD1. The CDR3 runs 14 residues. The V and J ends lost 4 bases and 4 bases, in that order; junction bases with no gene match: 3. Germline loops: CDR1 SGHDN, CDR2 FVKESK. CDR3 loop: CASSRGQLNEKLFF. The DNA of the CDR3 is TGTGCCAGCAGCCGGGGACAGCTTAATGAAAAACTGTTTTTT.

About this clone itself: Since a much larger clone is just one base distant, this may be a read error. The chain employs TRBV27 and TRBJ1-5; D unresolved. There are 13 residues in the CDR3. V lost 0 bases and J 4 bases, leaving 4 bases between the germline ends. Germline CDR1 reads MNHEY; CDR2 reads SMNVEV (reference sequence). For the CDR3, the DNA is TGTGCCAGCAGTTTATCAAGGAATCAGCCCCAGCATTTT. Translated, it gives CASSLSRNQPQHF.

V usage is TRBV25-1 and J usage is TRBJ2-5, with D perhaps matching TRBD1 (5 bases). The V end was cut by 2 bases, the J end by 11 bases, with 15 bases between. CDR1 and CDR2 from the germline V gene are MGHDK and SYGVNS. The CDR3 sequence is 13 residues long. The CDR3 coding sequence is TGTGCCAGCAGTGAAGCAACAGGCTCCGTGCAGTACTTC. The encoded protein is CASSEATGSVQYF. Full variable domain (remainder filled in from reference TRBV25-1 and TRBJ2-5): EADIYQTPRYLVIGTGKKITLECSQTMGHDKMYWYQQDPGMELHLIHYSYGVNSTEKGDLSSESTVSRIRTEHFPLTLESARPSHTSQYLCASSEATGSVQYFGPGTRLLVL.

This clone turned up a few times. Additional DNA sequences in this sample encode the identical CDR3. The chain recombines TRBV5-1 with TRBJ2-3; 9 bases are a match to TRBD2. The CDR3 extends over 16 amino acids. The trim removed 0 bases at V and 1 base at J, leaving 3 bases unmatched. Germline CDR1 reads SGHRS; CDR2 reads YFSETQ. The CDR3 sequence is CASSLVGGRGTDTQYF. Written as DNA, the CDR3 is TGCGCCAGCAGCTTGGTTGGCGGGAGGGGCACAGATACGCAGTATTTT.

The chain uses TRBV28 and TRBJ1-2; D perhaps matches TRBD1 (5 bases). CDR1 is MDHEN and CDR2 is SYDVKM in the germline V gene. Between the trimmed V and J ends, which lost 4 bases and 3 bases, there was a span of 12 bases. The CDR3 is 14 amino acids. CDR3 residues: CASSSSQVYYGYTF. The CDR3 nucleotides are TGTGCCAGCAGTTCCTCACAGGTATACTATGGCTACACCTTC.

This rearrangement joins TRBV5-6 to TRBJ2-5, with 7 positions matching TRBD1. This CDR3 has 14 residues. Trimming took 3 bases from V and 4 from J; bases not matched to a gene: 6. The germline CDR1 and CDR2 sequences are SGHDT and YYEEEE. The CDR3 here is CASSYTGVGETQYF. CDR3 DNA sequence: TGTGCCAGCAGCTACACAGGGGTAGGAGAGACCCAGTACTTC.

The CDR3 DNA follows: TGTGCCAGCAGTGACGTTTCAGGGTCAGGGAGCACTGAAGCTTTCTTT. As protein: CASSDVSGSGSTEAFF. The chain combines TRBV6-4 with TRBJ1-1; tentatively, D is TRBD1 (5 bases). Trimming left V 2 bases short and J 4 bases short, with 17 bases between. The germline V gene encodes CDR1 MRHNA and CDR2 SNTAGT. The CDR3 contains 16 residues.

Note on this clone: The identical CDR3 is also encoded by other nucleotide sequences in the sample. The chain couples TRBV4-3 to TRBJ2-2; no reliable D call. The ends were cut back, 0 bases at V and 3 bases at J, with 8 bases in the middle. The CDR3 sequence is 15 residues long. The germline V gene has CDR1 LGHNA and CDR2 YSLEER. The CDR3, as DNA: TGCGCCAGCAGCCAAGAACTCTCATACACCGGGGAGCTGTTTTTT. This codes for CASSQELSYTGELFF.